This record covers a single TCR beta chain. No antigen is known for it. This specimen belongs to a study of CD8 T cells in Susac syndrome. CDR3 length: 11 amino acids. Sequencing of TCR beta was undertaken in CD8+ and CD4+ T cells derived from blood. Negative magnetic isolation gave CD8+ and CD4+ cells; FACS enriched CD8+ TEMRA. An amount of RNA that ranged from about 0.45 to 1 ug was reverse transcribed with random hexamers. Amplification of TCR beta CDR3 across 54 Vbeta and 13 Jbeta was performed with immunoSEQ multiplex PCR. Each CDR3 protein is one row after TCRdb ran MiXCR on the immunoSEQ multiplex PCR reads. The top ten hold roughly 0.38% of the sample, which has around 110,000 distinct CDR3 sequences, approximately 94% seen once. Study-wide findings and caveats: The relatively small number of individuals in the TCR sequencing and HLA analysis was acknowledged by the study.

The V call is TRBV21-1, the J call TRBJ1-1; the table's TRBD1 call for D was not verified on the DNA. TRBV21-1 is noted as a pseudogene. The sequence was obtained from a human donor with Susac syndrome. Sequencing was carried out using CD8+ T cells from PBMCs. CDR3 coding DNA: TGTGCCCCCTGGAGTCGGACTGAAGCTTTCTTT. It specifies CAPWSRTEAFF.